This TCR beta chain was recovered during a study of monozygotic twins with inflammatory bowel disease. CDR3 length equals 18 residues. TCRdb reprocessed the 5' RACE reads, keeping one entry per CDR3 protein, no DNA. The sample's table shows about 380,000 distinct CDR3 sequences. General study results and limits: With inverse Simpson as the measure, TCRbeta diversity was lower in IBD patients than in healthy co-twins. The authors note that differing immunosuppressive treatments may have added variability to patient repertoires.

Remarks on this clonotype: The antigen remains unidentified.

The sequenced sample was blood. The V call is TRBV12-3 or TRBV12-4, the J call TRBJ2-5. This clonotype was sampled from a human donor with ulcerative colitis or Crohn's disease, or a healthy co-twin of an affected twin (not recorded which). This CDR3 reads CASSLEFYVTDTQETQYF.